The subject of this entry is one TCR beta chain. Germline CDR1 KGHSH, CDR2 LQKENI. This CDR3 has 13 residues. J lost 3 bases, V lost 3 bases, and 0 bases had no gene match. These data originate in a study of technical replicates of blood from several donors. Assay used: immunoSEQ multiplex PCR; TCRdb lists only in-frame clones, some missing. The sample holds about 73,000 clones, 90% seen once. The chain couples TRBV18 to TRBJ2-3, with TRBD1 matching 7 bases. Sequencing was performed on PBMCs. This TCR was recovered from a human donor in good health. Some clones in this sample may be carry-over from other donors' samples. Here the CDR3 reads CASSPTGTDTQYF. For the CDR3, the DNA is TGTGCCAGCTCACCGACAGGGACAGATACGCAGTATTTT.